The following is a T cell receptor beta chain sequence with its context. Its specificity is not known. The data are from a study of blood T cells in healthy people across ages. Study conclusions and caveats: Diversity of TCR beta per million T cells declined in a roughly linear way with age. There were more naive CD4+ cells and higher diversity in long-lived donors than in aged donors.

Alongside a J-beta primer mix, a sample-barcoded 5' primer served in a second PCR lasting about 7 to 12 cycles. TCRdb reanalysed the 5' RACE reads using MiXCR and keeps one entry per CDR3 protein. The table lists over 1.5 million distinct CDR3 sequences, 49% of them singletons. This CDR3 contains 15 residues. V was shortened by 6 bases and J by 0 bases, with 15 bases between the two germline ends. Isolated per sample were at least 7 million PBMCs. The receptor comes from a middle-aged woman in good health. The genes are TRBV12-3 or TRBV12-4 and TRBJ2-7; maybe TRBD1 (6 bases). The sample comprised blood. CDR3: CASRSQGFASYEQYF. The CDR3 DNA sequence: TGTGCCAGCAGATCACAGGGATTCGCCTCCTACGAGCAGTACTTC.